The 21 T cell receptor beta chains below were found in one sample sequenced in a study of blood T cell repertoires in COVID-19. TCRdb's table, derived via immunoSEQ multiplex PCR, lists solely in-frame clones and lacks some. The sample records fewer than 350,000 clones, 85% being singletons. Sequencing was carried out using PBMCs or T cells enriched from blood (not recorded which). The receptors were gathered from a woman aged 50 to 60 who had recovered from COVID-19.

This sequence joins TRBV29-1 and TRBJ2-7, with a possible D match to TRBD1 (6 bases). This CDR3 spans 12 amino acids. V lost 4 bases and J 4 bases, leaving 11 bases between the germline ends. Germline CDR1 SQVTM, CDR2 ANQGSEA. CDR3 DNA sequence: TGCAGCGTTGTCCGGGACACTTACGAGCAGTACTTC. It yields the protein CSVVRDTYEQYF.

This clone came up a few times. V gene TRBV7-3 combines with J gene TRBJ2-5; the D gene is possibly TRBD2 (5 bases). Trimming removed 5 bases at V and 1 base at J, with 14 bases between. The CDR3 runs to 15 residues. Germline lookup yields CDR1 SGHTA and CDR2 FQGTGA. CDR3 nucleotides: TGTGCCAGCAGCCCAACTAGTCCACCCCAAGAGACCCAGTACTTC. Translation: CASSPTSPPQETQYF. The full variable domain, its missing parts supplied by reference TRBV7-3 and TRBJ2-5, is GAGVSQTPSNKVTEKGKYVELRCDPISGHTALYWYRQSLGQGPEFLIYFQGTGAADDSGLPNDRFFAVRPEGSVSTLKIQRTERGDSAVYLCASSPTSPPQETQYFGPGTRLLVL.

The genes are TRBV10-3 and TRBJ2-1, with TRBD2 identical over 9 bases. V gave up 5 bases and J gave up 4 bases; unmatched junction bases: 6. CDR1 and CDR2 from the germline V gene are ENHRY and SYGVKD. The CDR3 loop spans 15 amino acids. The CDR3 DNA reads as TGTGCCATCAGTCCTGTAGCGGGAGTTTACAATGAGCAGTTCTTC. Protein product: CAISPVAGVYNEQFF.

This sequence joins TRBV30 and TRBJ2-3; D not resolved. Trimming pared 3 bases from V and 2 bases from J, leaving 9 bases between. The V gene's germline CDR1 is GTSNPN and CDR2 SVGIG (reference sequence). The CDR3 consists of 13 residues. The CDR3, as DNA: TGTGCCTGGAGAGAGGTCCTCACAGATACGCAGTATTTT. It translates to CAWREVLTDTQYF.

In DNA form, the CDR3 reads TGTGCCAGCAGCATACATCGACTAGCCCGCGACGAGCAGTACTTC. Translated: CASSIHRLARDEQYF. This chain connects TRBV5-4 to TRBJ2-7; 7 bases match TRBD2. Trimming took 4 bases from V and 5 from J; bases not matched to a gene: 12. Per germline, CDR1 SGHNT and CDR2 YYREEE (reference sequence). The CDR3 length is 15 residues.

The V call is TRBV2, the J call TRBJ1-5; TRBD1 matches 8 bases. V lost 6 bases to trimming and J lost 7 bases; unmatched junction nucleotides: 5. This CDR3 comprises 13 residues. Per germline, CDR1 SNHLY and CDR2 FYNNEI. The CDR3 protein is CASSRTGNQPQHF. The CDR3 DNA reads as TGTGCCAGCAGCCGGACAGGGAACCAGCCCCAGCATTTT.

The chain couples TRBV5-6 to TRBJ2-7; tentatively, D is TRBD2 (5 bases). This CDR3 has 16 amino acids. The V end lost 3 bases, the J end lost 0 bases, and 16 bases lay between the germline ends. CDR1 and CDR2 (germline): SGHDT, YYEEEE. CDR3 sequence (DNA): TGTGCCAGCAGCTCCCTAGCCTTCCACAGCTCCTACGAGCAGTACTTC. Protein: CASSSLAFHSSYEQYF.

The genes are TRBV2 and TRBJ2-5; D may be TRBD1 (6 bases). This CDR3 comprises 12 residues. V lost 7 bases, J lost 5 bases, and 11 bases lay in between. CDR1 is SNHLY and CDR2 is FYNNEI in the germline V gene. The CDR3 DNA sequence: TGTGCCAGCAACAGGGCGCGGGAGACCCAGTACTTC. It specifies CASNRARETQYF.

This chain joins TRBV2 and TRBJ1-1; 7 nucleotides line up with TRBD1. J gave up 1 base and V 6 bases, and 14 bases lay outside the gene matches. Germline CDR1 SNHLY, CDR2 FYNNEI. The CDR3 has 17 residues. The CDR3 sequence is CASSGGQTRGSNTEAFF. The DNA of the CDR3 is TGTGCCAGCAGCGGGGGACAGACACGCGGCTCGAACACTGAAGCTTTCTTT.

The CDR3 spells CASSQLNSPGGYTF. The CDR3 DNA sequence: TGCGCCAGCAGCCAACTAAATAGTCCGGGTGGCTACACCTTC. The genes are TRBV4-1 and TRBJ1-2; D not certain. This CDR3 has 14 residues. Germline-derived CDR1 and CDR2 are MGHRA and YSYEKL. V shed 2 bases and J shed 7 bases, with 14 bases lying between them.

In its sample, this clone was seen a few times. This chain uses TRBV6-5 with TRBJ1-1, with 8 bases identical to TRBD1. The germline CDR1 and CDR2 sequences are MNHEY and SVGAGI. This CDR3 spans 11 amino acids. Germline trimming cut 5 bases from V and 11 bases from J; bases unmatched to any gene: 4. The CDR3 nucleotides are TGTGCCAGCAGTACGGGACAGGCGGCTTTCTTT. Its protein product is CASSTGQAAFF.

CDR3 in DNA: TGCGCCAGCAGACAGACGGGGGGAACCTATGGCTACACCTTC. Translating it yields CASRQTGGTYGYTF. The rearrangement uses TRBV4-1 and TRBJ1-2; D perhaps matches TRBD1 (5 bases). Trimming took 6 bases from V and 4 from J, leaving 15 bases between them. The CDR3 is 14 residues long. The V gene's germline CDR1 is MGHRA and CDR2 YSYEKL.

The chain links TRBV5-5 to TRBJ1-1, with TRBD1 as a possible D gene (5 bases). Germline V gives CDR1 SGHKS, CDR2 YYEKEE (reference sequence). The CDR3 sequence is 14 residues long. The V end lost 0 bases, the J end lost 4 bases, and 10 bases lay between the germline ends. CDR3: CASSLAGLGTEAFF. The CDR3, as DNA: TGTGCCAGCAGCTTGGCAGGGTTGGGCACTGAAGCTTTCTTT.

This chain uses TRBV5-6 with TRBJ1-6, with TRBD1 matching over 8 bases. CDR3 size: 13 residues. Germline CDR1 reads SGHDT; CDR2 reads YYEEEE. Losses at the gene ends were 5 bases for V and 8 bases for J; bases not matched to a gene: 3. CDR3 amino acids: CASRTGAYSPLHF. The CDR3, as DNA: TGTGCCAGCAGGACAGGGGCTTATTCACCCCTCCACTTT.

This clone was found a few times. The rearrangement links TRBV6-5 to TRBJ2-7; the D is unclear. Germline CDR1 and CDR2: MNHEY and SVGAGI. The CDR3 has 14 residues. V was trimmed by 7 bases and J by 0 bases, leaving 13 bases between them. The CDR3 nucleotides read TGTGCCAGCACCAAAACGGGTCCCTCCTACGAGCAGTACTTC. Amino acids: CASTKTGPSYEQYF.

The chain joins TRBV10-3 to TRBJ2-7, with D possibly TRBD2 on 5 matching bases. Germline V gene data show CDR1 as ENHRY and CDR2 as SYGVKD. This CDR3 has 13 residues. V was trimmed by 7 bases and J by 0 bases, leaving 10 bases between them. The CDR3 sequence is CAIMDGGSYEQYF. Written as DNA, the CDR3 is TGTGCCATCATGGACGGAGGCTCCTACGAGCAGTACTTC.

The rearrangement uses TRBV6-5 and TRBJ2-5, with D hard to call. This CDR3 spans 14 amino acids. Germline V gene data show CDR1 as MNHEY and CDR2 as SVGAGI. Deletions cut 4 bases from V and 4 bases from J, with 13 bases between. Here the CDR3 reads CASSFNTGIETQYF. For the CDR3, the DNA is TGTGCCAGCAGTTTCAATACCGGTATAGAGACCCAGTACTTC.

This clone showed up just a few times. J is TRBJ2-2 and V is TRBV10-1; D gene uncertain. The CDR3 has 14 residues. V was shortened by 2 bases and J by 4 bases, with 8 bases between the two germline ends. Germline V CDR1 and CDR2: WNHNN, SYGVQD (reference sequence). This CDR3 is CASSENRVTGELFF. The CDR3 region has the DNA TGCGCCAGCAGTGAGAACAGAGTCACCGGGGAGCTGTTTTTT.

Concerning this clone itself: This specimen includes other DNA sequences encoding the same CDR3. The CDR3 DNA reads TGTGCCAGCAGCGCTGGACAGGGAAGCAATCAGCCCCAGCATTTT. This encodes CASSAGQGSNQPQHF. The chain employs TRBV9 and TRBJ1-5, with 8 bases matching TRBD1. Germline V gene sequence: CDR1 SGDLS, CDR2 YYNGEE. Trimming cost V 3 bases and J 1 base; bases outside gene matches: 3. CDR3 size: 15 residues.

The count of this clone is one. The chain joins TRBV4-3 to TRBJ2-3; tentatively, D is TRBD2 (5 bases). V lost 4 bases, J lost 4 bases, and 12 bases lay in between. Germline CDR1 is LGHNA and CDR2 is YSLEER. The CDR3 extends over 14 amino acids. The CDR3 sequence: CASSPRGVADTQYF. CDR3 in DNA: TGCGCCAGCAGCCCCCGGGGAGTAGCAGATACGCAGTATTTT.

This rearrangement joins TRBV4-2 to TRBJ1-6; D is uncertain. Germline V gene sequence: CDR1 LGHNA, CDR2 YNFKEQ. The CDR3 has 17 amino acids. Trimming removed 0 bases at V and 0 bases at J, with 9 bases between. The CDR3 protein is CASSQDLLRSYNSPLHF. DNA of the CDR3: TGTGCCAGCAGCCAAGATCTCCTCCGCTCCTATAATTCACCCCTCCACTTT.